This T cell receptor beta chain was observed in a study of shared clonotypes between healthy human individuals. CD4+ cells yielded CD45RA+ naive and CD45RA-negative memory subsets. Data came from immunoSEQ multiplex PCR; TCRdb stores just in-frame clones and leaves some out. The sample carries 2 million to 2.5 million clones, more than 85% recorded once. CDR3 length: 13 residues. Trimming left V 6 bases short and J 7 bases short, with 16 bases between. Germline values: CDR1 LNHNV, CDR2 YYDKDF (reference sequence). Source material: naive CD4+ T cells from PBMCs. Subset reported: CD45RA+ positively selected. This rearrangement joins TRBV15 to TRBJ2-7; possible D gene TRBD2, 7 bases. This receptor was obtained from a man aged 18-30 years in good health. Some clones in this sample may be carry-over from other donors' samples. Written as DNA, the CDR3 is TGTGCCACCAGAGGGGGGCGAGCGGGGGAGCAGTACTTC. Amino acid sequence: CATRGGRAGEQYF.